These 30 T cell receptor beta chains came from one sample sequenced in a study of T-cell reconstitution after alpha-beta-depleted transplantation in children. TCRbeta library construction was performed incorporating unique molecular identifiers. A single record per CDR3 protein comes from TCRdb applying MiXCR to the PCR reads. The sample carries 700,000 or so distinct CDR3 sequences, around 14% recorded once. Material: PBMCs, obtained before TCRalphabeta/CD19-depleted stem cell transplant. These receptors all stem from a girl aged 2-10 years with congenital amegakaryocytic thrombocytopenia, due to receive a stem cell transplant.

The V call is TRBV5-1, the J call TRBJ2-3; D might be TRBD1 (5 bases). V dropped 1 base and J dropped 3 bases, with 12 bases sitting between them. The CDR3 is 15 residues long. Germline V CDR1 and CDR2: SGHRS, YFSETQ. CDR3: CASSLWGRRTDTQYF. The CDR3 coding sequence is TGCGCCAGCAGCTTGTGGGGCCGTCGAACAGATACGCAGTATTTT.

This clonotype occurred many times. The V gene is TRBV29-1, the J gene TRBJ2-1; tentatively, D is TRBD1 (5 bases). Germline V gene lookup returns CDR1 SQVTM and CDR2 ANQGSEA. V lost 0 bases and J 9 bases, leaving 9 bases between the germline ends. The CDR3 has 12 amino acids. The CDR3 spells CSVEDAGPEQFF. CDR3 DNA sequence: TGCAGCGTTGAAGATGCAGGGCCTGAGCAGTTCTTC.

At least ten counts were recorded for this clonotype. The chain employs TRBV5-5 and TRBJ2-1; a weak D match, TRBD1 (6 bases). This CDR3 has 16 amino acids. V was trimmed by 5 bases and J by 2 bases, leaving 17 bases between them. Germline V gene lookup returns CDR1 SGHKS and CDR2 YYEKEE (reference sequence). In DNA form, the CDR3 reads TGTGCCAGCAGACCGGAGTTGACAGGTCCCTACAATGAGCAGTTCTTC. Translated: CASRPELTGPYNEQFF.

This clonotype was detected ten times or more. The chain couples TRBV12-3 or TRBV12-4 to TRBJ1-1; TRBD1 aligns across 7 bases. The CDR3 covers 14 residues. Trimming took 6 bases from V and 0 from J; bases not matched to a gene: 4. The CDR3 loop reads CASSLGQLNTEAFF. The CDR3 DNA reads as TGTGCCAGCAGCTTGGGACAGCTGAACACTGAAGCTTTCTTT.

This clonotype showed up many times. The rearrangement links TRBV7-9 to TRBJ2-1; 7 nucleotides agree with TRBD1. V lost 10 bases to trimming and J lost 4 bases; unmatched junction nucleotides: 4. The CDR3 extends over 12 amino acids. Germline lookup yields CDR1 SEHNR and CDR2 FQNEAQ (reference sequence). The CDR3 DNA is TGTGCCAAGGGACAGCGGTACAATGAGCAGTTCTTC. Its protein is CAKGQRYNEQFF. Looking up the rest from reference TRBV7-9 and TRBJ2-1 gives the full variable domain: DTGVSQNPRHKITKRGQNVTFRCDPISEHNRLYWYRQTLGQGPEFLTYFQNEAQLEKSRLLSDRFSAERPKGSFSTLEIQRTEQGDSAMYLCAKGQRYNEQFFGPGTRLTVL.

The chain joins TRBV18 to TRBJ2-3; D might be TRBD1 (6 bases). Germline CDR1 and CDR2: KGHSH and LQKENI. The CDR3 sequence is 15 residues long. V gave up 3 bases and J gave up 1 base, with 11 bases separating them. Here the CDR3 DNA reads TGTGCCAGCTCACCTTCGGCAGGGGGCACAGATACGCAGTATTTT. Amino acid sequence: CASSPSAGGTDTQYF.

This clonotype was detected many times. V gene TRBV5-1 combines with J gene TRBJ1-6; D is possibly TRBD1 (5 bases). Trimming stripped 5 bases from V and 7 bases from J, with 10 bases between. Germline V CDR1 and CDR2: SGHRS, YFSETQ. CDR3 size: 13 residues. The CDR3 nucleotides read TGCGCCAGCAGACGGGGGGAAAATTCACCCCTCCACTTT. Its protein is CASRRGENSPLHF.

This chain connects TRBV5-1 to TRBJ2-2; 7 bases line up with TRBD1. The CDR3 spans 15 residues. V lost 4 bases to trimming and J lost 0 bases; unmatched junction nucleotides: 3. Germline values: CDR1 SGHRS, CDR2 YFSETQ. CDR3 DNA: TGCGCCAGCAGCATCGGACAGGCGAACACCGGGGAGCTGTTTTTT. Translating gives CASSIGQANTGELFF.

This clonotype was seen a few times. This chain uses TRBV7-8 with TRBJ2-7; a possible D gene is TRBD2 (6 bases). Germline CDR1 is SGHVS and CDR2 is FQNEAQ. This CDR3 is 14 amino acids long. V lost 0 bases, J lost 5 bases, and 11 bases lay in between. CDR3 nucleotide sequence: TGTGCCAGCAGCTTAGCTGGAGGGTTCGACGAGCAGTACTTC. This gives the protein CASSLAGGFDEQYF.

This clonotype occurred many times. The CDR3 sequence: CASSLAGREQFF. The CDR3 DNA is TGTGCCAGCAGTTTAGCGGGGCGGGAGCAGTTCTTC. The rearrangement uses TRBV12-3 or TRBV12-4 and TRBJ2-1; a weak D match, TRBD1 (5 bases). The CDR3 runs to 12 residues. V was clipped by 0 bases and J by 10 bases, with 7 bases between them.

This clonotype was observed a handful of times. CDR3: CASGAGLEETQYF. The CDR3 coding sequence is TGTGCCAGCGGGGCAGGGTTAGAAGAGACCCAGTACTTC. The chain uses TRBV28 and TRBJ2-5; perhaps TRBD1 as D (5 bases). Germline V CDR1 and CDR2: MDHEN, SYDVKM. The CDR3 contains 13 residues. V lost 8 bases and J 3 bases, leaving 13 bases between the germline ends. The variable domain in full, completed from reference TRBV28 and TRBJ2-5, reads DVKVTQSSRYLVKRTGEKVFLECVQDMDHENMFWYRQDPGLGLRLIYFSYDVKMKEKGDIPEGYSVSREKKERFSLILESASTNQTSMYLCASGAGLEETQYFGPGTRLLVL.

This clonotype was counted many times. The chain is built from TRBV6-1 and TRBJ1-2; 8 nucleotides match TRBD1. The germline CDR1 and CDR2 sequences are MNHNS and SASEGT. The CDR3 consists of 15 residues. Trimming at V came to 6 bases and at J to 4 bases, leaving 10 bases not matched to a gene. The CDR3 DNA reads TGTGCCAGCAGCTTCCGACAGGGGCTCACCTATGGCTACACCTTC. Amino acid sequence: CASSFRQGLTYGYTF.

This clonotype was counted at least ten times. The rearrangement uses TRBV6-2 or TRBV6-3 and TRBJ2-1, with TRBD2 matching 11 bases. The CDR3 is 15 amino acids. V trimming: 8 bases; J trimming: 7 bases; junction bases outside the gene matches: 10. Germline V CDR1 and CDR2: MNHEY, SVGEGT. The CDR3 nucleotides are TGTGCCAGCCAAAGGACTAGCGGGCTCCCGAATGAGCAGTTCTTC. Translating it yields CASQRTSGLPNEQFF.

V is TRBV20-1 and J is TRBJ2-7; D remains ambiguous. Trimming took off 3 bases at V and 7 bases at J, with 13 bases between the two ends. The germline V gene encodes CDR1 DFQATT and CDR2 SNEGSKA (reference sequence). The CDR3 is 12 residues long. The CDR3 loop is CSASGSRWEQYF. DNA of the CDR3: TGCAGTGCTAGCGGGTCCAGATGGGAGCAGTACTTC.

In its sample, this clonotype was seen a few times. The chain has TRBV28 and TRBJ2-7, with 8 bases aligning to TRBD2. V was clipped by 3 bases and J by 3 bases; unmatched bases: 10. In germline, CDR1 is MDHEN, CDR2 SYDVKM. The CDR3 sequence is 16 residues long. This CDR3 reads CASSFRLREGNYEQYF. CDR3 sequence (DNA): TGTGCCAGCAGTTTCCGACTCCGGGAGGGGAACTACGAGCAGTACTTC.

This clonotype showed up many times. J is TRBJ2-7 and V is TRBV15; no definite D call. CDR3 size: 15 residues. Trimming stripped 1 base from V and 2 bases from J, with 12 bases between. The V gene's germline CDR1 is LNHNV and CDR2 YYDKDF (reference sequence). The CDR3 here is CATSRVIALAYEQYF. DNA for the CDR3: TGTGCCACCAGCAGAGTTATAGCTTTGGCCTACGAGCAGTACTTC.

The chain links TRBV5-1 to TRBJ2-3; D remains ambiguous. Germline values: CDR1 SGHRS, CDR2 YFSETQ. The CDR3 is 15 amino acids. Between the trimmed V and J ends, which lost 7 bases and 0 bases, there was a span of 15 bases. The CDR3 nucleotides are TGCGCCAGCTTGAAGTCTAGTGCTAGCACAGATACGCAGTATTTT. Translated: CASLKSSASTDTQYF.

This clonotype was found a few times. This chain joins TRBV5-1 and TRBJ2-2; TRBD1 matches at 7 bases. The CDR3 covers 18 residues. V trimming: 2 bases; J trimming: 0 bases; junction bases outside the gene matches: 10. Germline lookup yields CDR1 SGHRS and CDR2 YFSETQ. The CDR3 DNA follows: TGCGCCAGCAGCTTCTTAAGGACCGGGACAGCGAACACCGGGGAGCTGTTTTTT. Its translation is CASSFLRTGTANTGELFF.

This clonotype was picked up many times. The chain combines TRBV3-1 with TRBJ1-2; D is unclear. Trimming left V 4 bases short and J 2 bases short, with 11 bases between. The germline gives CDR1 LGHDT, CDR2 YNNKEL (reference sequence). There are 14 residues in the CDR3. CDR3 DNA: TGTGCCAGCAGCCGCCGTGAGGCAAACTATGGCTACACCTTC. Amino acids: CASSRREANYGYTF.

At least ten counts were recorded for this clonotype. The gene calls are TRBV20-1 and TRBJ2-5; 7 nucleotides agree with TRBD1. Germline V lookup: CDR1 DFQATT, CDR2 SNEGSKA (reference sequence). V gave up 6 bases and J gave up 5 bases; unmatched junction bases: 6. CDR3 size: 12 residues. CDR3 sequence: CSAPDRDETQYF. The CDR3 DNA follows: TGCAGTGCGCCAGACAGGGATGAGACCCAGTACTTC.

The chain is built from TRBV7-6 and TRBJ2-2, with a tentative D call TRBD2 (5 bases). The V gene's germline CDR1 is SGHVS and CDR2 FNYEAQ. The V end lost 2 bases, the J end lost 2 bases, and 24 bases lay between the germline ends. CDR3 length: 20 residues. Written as DNA, the CDR3 is TGTGCCAGCAGCTTATATTACACCGACTGGCGGGCCTCTAACACCGGGGAGCTGTTTTTT. This translates into CASSLYYTDWRASNTGELFF.

This chain joins TRBV15 and TRBJ2-5, with 10 positions matching TRBD1. V dropped 0 bases and J dropped 3; count of bases not matched to a gene: 7. The CDR3 consists of 17 residues. From germline, CDR1 is LNHNV and CDR2 YYDKDF (reference sequence). CDR3 sequence: CATSRDLGQGVEETQYF. The CDR3, as DNA: TGTGCCACCAGCAGAGATCTAGGACAGGGGGTGGAAGAGACCCAGTACTTC.

The CDR3 DNA follows: TGTGCCAGCAGGACCGCGGGGCAGTCCTACGAGCAGTACTTC. This encodes CASRTAGQSYEQYF. The V gene is TRBV5-6, the J gene TRBJ2-7, with D possibly TRBD2 on 6 matching bases. CDR3 length: 14 amino acids. V shed 5 bases and J shed 1 base, with 13 bases lying between them. Per the germline V gene, CDR1 is SGHDT and CDR2 is YYEEEE.

The chain combines TRBV21-1 with TRBJ2-2; the table's D call, TRBD2, has no DNA check behind it. TRBV21-1 is a pseudogene locus. The CDR3 is 16 residues long. The CDR3 DNA follows: TGTGCCAGCAGCAACCGACTAGGGGCGAACACCGGGGAGCTGTTTTTT. Protein sequence: CASSNRLGANTGELFF.

The genes are TRBV10-3 and TRBJ2-3; 8 positions agree with TRBD1. V was pared by 7 bases and J by 1 base, with 4 bases of the junction left unmatched. The germline gives CDR1 ENHRY, CDR2 SYGVKD. This CDR3 spans 14 amino acids. This CDR3 is CAIKGTGGTDTQYF. CDR3 DNA sequence: TGTGCCATCAAAGGGACAGGAGGCACAGATACGCAGTATTTT.

This clonotype showed up just a few times. V is TRBV5-8 and J is TRBJ2-7, with 9 positions matching TRBD2. The CDR3 consists of 14 residues. The germline V gene encodes CDR1 SGHTS and CDR2 YDEGEE. With V trimmed by 4 bases and J by 11 bases, 13 bases remained unmatched. In DNA form, the CDR3 reads TGTGCCAGCAGCCCTACACCGGGACTAGCCAGTGAGTACTTC. Protein product: CASSPTPGLASEYF.

The table lists this clonotype with many counts. This chain uses TRBV12-3 or TRBV12-4 with TRBJ1-5; tentative D call: TRBD1 (6 bases). The CDR3 is 15 residues long. Trimming removed 7 bases from V and 2 bases from J, with 15 bases in between. The CDR3 region is CASKRRGGGNQPQHF. The DNA of the CDR3 is TGTGCCAGCAAACGCCGGGGGGGCGGCAATCAGCCCCAGCATTTT.

This clonotype was seen at least ten times. The chain employs TRBV29-1 and TRBJ2-3; D is ambiguous. The CDR3 is 12 residues long. Trimming took off 0 bases at V and 14 bases at J, with 15 bases between the two ends. Germline CDR1 and CDR2: SQVTM and ANQGSEA. The chain's CDR3 is CSVEDGEELTYF. The CDR3 DNA sequence: TGCAGCGTTGAAGATGGAGAAGAATTAACGTATTTT.

This sequence joins TRBV11-2 and TRBJ1-5, with D uncertain. CDR3 size: 15 residues. V dropped 1 base and J dropped 0 bases, with 7 bases sitting between them. From germline, CDR1 is SGHAT and CDR2 FQNNGV. The CDR3 DNA sequence: TGTGCCAGCAGCTTAGGGGCGACTAGCAATCAGCCCCAGCATTTT. Residues: CASSLGATSNQPQHF.

This clonotype was detected many times. The J gene is TRBJ2-1, the V gene TRBV5-1, with D unclear. The germline V gene has CDR1 SGHRS and CDR2 YFSETQ. This CDR3 has 13 amino acids. The ends were cut back, 5 bases at V and 1 base at J, with 7 bases in the middle. CDR3 loop: CASRSSSYNEQFF. The CDR3 nucleotides read TGCGCCAGCAGGAGTTCGTCCTACAATGAGCAGTTCTTC.